This T cell receptor beta chain appears in the sequencing data of a study of T cell repertoires in cytomegalovirus infection. The CDR3 has 13 residues. With 6 bases removed from V and 8 bases from J, the gap between germline ends came to 16 bases. Germline V gene data show CDR1 as MNHNY and CDR2 as SVGAGI (reference sequence). Each CDR3 protein gets one entry after TCRdb re-called the reads with MiXCR. The profile covers about 150,000 distinct CDR3 sequences, with 23% appearing a single time and approximately 11% taken by the ten largest. Ten or more counts support this clonotype. The TCR comes from a human donor in good health (CMV status not recorded). Some clones in this sample may be carry-over from other donors' samples. J is TRBJ1-1 and V is TRBV6-6; unclear D gene. Sequencing used PBMCs. CDR3: CASSPIQAAEAFF. The CDR3 DNA reads as TGTGCCAGCAGCCCGATCCAGGCCGCCGAAGCTTTCTTT.